The clone carrying this T cell receptor (beta chain) appeared once. Antigen unknown. This nonspecific control used anti-CD3/anti-CD28 bead stimulation of CD4+ T cells. CD4+ T cells upregulating both CD40 ligand and CD69 were sorted as responding cells. For at least 4 years, plasma HIV-1 RNA was undetectable (<50 copies/mL). Sequencing used immunoSEQ version 4 in survey mode. TCRdb's table, derived via immunoSEQ multiplex PCR, lists solely in-frame clones and lacks some. In the table there are 35,000 to 50,000 clones, more than 85% of which are singletons. The data are from a study of persistence of HIV-infected CD4 T cells. Turning to the study itself: A median of about 8 years of suppressive ART preceded sampling. Two participants gave one leukapheresis sample; others gave up to roughly 180 mL blood repeatedly. The study, taken as a whole, reports: TCRbeta richness was lower in CMV- and Gag-responding cells than in anti-CD3/anti-CD28-responding cells.

CDR3 length: 15 residues. The V segment lost 5 bases and the J segment 5 bases; nucleotides outside the gene matches: 10. Germline-derived CDR1 and CDR2 are LNHDA and SQIVND (reference sequence). This chain connects TRBV19 to TRBJ1-1; 8 positions match TRBD1. The material was CD4+ T cells sorted from PBMCs after roughly 18-hour stimulation, obtained from a patient who received antiretroviral therapy. This sequence originates from an adult man with HIV who was CMV-seropositive. The CDR3: CASSLLDRDGTEAFF. CDR3 bases: TGTGCCAGTAGTCTCCTGGACAGGGATGGTACTGAAGCTTTCTTT.